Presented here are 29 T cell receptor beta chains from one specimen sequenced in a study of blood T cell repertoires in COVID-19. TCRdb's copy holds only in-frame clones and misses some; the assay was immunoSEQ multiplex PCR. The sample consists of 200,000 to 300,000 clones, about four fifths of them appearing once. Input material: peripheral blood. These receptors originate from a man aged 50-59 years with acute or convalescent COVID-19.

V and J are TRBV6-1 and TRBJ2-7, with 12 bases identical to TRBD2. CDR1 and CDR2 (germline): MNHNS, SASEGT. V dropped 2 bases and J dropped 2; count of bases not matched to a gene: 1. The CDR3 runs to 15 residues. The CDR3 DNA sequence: TGTGCCAGCAGTGAACTAGCGGGGGGGCCCTACGAGCAGTACTTC. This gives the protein CASSELAGGPYEQYF.

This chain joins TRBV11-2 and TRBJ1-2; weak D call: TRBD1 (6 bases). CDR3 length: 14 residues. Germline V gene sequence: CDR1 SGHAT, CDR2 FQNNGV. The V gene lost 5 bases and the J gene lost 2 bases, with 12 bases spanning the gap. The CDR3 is CASSLNQGNYGYTF. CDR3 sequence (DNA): TGTGCCAGCAGCCTCAATCAGGGGAACTATGGCTACACCTTC.

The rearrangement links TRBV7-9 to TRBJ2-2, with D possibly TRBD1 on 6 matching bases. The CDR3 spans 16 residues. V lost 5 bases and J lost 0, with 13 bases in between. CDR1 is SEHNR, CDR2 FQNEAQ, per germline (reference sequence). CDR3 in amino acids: CASSELRDTNTGELFF. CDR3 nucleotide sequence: TGTGCCAGCAGCGAACTCCGGGACACGAACACCGGGGAGCTGTTTTTT. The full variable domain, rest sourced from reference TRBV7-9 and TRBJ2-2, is DTGVSQNPRHKITKRGQNVTFRCDPISEHNRLYWYRQTLGQGPEFLTYFQNEAQLEKSRLLSDRFSAERPKGSFSTLEIQRTEQGDSAMYLCASSELRDTNTGELFFGEGSRLTVL.

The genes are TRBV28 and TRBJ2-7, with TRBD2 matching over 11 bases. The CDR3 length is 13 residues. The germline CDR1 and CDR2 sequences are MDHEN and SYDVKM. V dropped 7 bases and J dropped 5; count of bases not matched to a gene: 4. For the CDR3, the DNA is TGTGCCAGCAACATAGCGGGAGGGGACGAGCAGTACTTC. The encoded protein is CASNIAGGDEQYF.

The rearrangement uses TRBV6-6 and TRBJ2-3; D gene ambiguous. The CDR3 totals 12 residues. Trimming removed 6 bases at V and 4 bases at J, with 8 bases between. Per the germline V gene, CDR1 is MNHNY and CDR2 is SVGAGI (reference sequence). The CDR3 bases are TGTGCCAGCAGCCCCCTAGCAGATACGCAGTATTTT. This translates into CASSPLADTQYF.

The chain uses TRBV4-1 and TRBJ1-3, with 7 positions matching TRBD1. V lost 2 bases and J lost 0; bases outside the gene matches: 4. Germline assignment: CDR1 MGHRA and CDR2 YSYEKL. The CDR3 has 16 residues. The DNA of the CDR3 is TGCGCCAGCAGCCAATACGACAGGGTCTCTGGAAACACCATATATTTT. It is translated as CASSQYDRVSGNTIYF.

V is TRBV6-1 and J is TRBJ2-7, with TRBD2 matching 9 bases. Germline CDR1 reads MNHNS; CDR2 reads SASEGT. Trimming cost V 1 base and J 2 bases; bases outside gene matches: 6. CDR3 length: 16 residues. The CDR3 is CASSEVWASGTYEQYF. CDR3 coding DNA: TGTGCCAGCAGTGAAGTCTGGGCTAGCGGGACCTACGAGCAGTACTTC.

CDR3 sequence (DNA): TGTGCCAGCAGCCTGACAGGGCTCAATCAGCCCCAGCATTTT. It codes for CASSLTGLNQPQHF. The chain joins TRBV3-1 (or the pseudogene TRBV3-2) to TRBJ1-5; 7 nucleotides line up with TRBD1. The CDR3 loop spans 14 amino acids. Germline CDR1 LGHDT, CDR2 YNNKEL (reference sequence). Trimming at V came to 4 bases and at J to 3 bases, leaving 3 bases not matched to a gene.

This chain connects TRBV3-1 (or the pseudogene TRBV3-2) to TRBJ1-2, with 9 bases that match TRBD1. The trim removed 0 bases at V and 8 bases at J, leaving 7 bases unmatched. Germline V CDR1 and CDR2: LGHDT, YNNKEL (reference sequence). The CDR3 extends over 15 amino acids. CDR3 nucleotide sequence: TGTGCCAGCAGCCAAGATACAGGGGGCGCAGGAGGCTACACCTTC. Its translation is CASSQDTGGAGGYTF.

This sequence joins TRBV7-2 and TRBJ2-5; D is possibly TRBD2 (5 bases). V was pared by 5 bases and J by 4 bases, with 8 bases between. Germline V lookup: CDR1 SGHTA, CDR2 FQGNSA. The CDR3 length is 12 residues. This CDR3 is CASSTLGETQYF. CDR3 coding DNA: TGTGCCAGCAGCACACTAGGAGAGACCCAGTACTTC.

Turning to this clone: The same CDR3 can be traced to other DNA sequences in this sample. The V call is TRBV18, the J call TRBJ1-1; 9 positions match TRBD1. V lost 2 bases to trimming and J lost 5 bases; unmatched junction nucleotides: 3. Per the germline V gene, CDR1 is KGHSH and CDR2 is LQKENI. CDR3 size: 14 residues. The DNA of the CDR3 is TGTGCCAGCTCACCAAGACAGGGGGAGACTGAAGCTTTCTTT. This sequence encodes CASSPRQGETEAFF.

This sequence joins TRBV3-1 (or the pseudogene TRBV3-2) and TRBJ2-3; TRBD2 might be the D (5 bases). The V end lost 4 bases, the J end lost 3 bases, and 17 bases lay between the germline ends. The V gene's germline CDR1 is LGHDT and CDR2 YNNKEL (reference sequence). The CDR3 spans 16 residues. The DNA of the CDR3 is TGTGCCAGCAGCCCTGGGCTGGGCGCGGGTACAGATACGCAGTATTTT. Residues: CASSPGLGAGTDTQYF.

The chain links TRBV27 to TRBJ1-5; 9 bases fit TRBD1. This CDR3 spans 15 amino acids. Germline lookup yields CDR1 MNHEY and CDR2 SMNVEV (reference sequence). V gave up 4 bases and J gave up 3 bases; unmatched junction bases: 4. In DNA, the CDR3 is TGTGCCAGCAGTTCCGGGACAGGGTTCAATCAGCCCCAGCATTTT. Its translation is CASSSGTGFNQPQHF.

Here the CDR3 DNA reads TGTGCCAGCAGTGACTTGGGACAGGGGCTCTACGAGCAGTACTTC. Encoded protein: CASSDLGQGLYEQYF. The V call is TRBV2, the J call TRBJ2-7, with 10 bases fitting TRBD1. Germline V lookup: CDR1 SNHLY, CDR2 FYNNEI. The CDR3 loop spans 15 amino acids. Trimming removed 3 bases from V and 3 bases from J; junction bases left unmatched: 5.

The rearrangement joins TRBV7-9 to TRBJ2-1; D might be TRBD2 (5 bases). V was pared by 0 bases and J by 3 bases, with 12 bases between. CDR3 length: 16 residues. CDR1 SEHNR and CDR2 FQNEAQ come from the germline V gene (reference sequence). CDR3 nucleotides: TGTGCCAGCAGCTTAGCGGGAGTAGGCGGCTACAATGAGCAGTTCTTC. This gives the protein CASSLAGVGGYNEQFF.

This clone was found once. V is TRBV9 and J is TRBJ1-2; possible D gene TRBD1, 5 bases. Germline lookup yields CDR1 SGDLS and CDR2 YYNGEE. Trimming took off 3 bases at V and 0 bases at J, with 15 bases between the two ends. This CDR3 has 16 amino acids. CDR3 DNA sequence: TGTGCCAGCAGCGGTTCTCCCCGGACACCTAACTATGGCTACACCTTC. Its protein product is CASSGSPRTPNYGYTF.

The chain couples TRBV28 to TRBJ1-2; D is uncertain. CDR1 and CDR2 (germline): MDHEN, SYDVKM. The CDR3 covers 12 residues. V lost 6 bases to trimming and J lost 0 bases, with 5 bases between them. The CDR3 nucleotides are TGTGCCAGCAGCGGGTCTAACTATGGCTACACCTTC. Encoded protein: CASSGSNYGYTF.

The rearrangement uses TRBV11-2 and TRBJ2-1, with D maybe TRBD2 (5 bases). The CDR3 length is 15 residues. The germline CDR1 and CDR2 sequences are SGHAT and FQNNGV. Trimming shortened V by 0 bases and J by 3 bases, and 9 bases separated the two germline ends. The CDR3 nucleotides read TGTGCCAGCAGCTTAGAACTAGATAACTACAATGAGCAGTTCTTC. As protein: CASSLELDNYNEQFF. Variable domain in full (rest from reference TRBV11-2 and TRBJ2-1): EAGVAQSPRYKIIEKRQSVAFWCNPISGHATLYWYQQILGQGPKLLIQFQNNGVVDDSQLPKDRFSAERLKGVDSTLKIQPAKLEDSAVYLCASSLELDNYNEQFFGPGTRLTVL.

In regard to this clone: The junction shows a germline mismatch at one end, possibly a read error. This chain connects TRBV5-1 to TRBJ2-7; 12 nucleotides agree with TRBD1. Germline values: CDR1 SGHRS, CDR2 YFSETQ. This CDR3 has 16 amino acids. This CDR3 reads CASSLGGGQGAYEQYF. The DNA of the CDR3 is TGCGCCAGCAGCTTGGGCGGGGGACAGGGGGCCTATGAGCAGTACTTC.

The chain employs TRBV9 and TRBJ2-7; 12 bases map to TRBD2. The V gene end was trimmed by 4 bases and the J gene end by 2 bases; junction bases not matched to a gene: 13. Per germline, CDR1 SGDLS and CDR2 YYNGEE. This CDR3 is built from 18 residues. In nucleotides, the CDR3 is TGTGCCAGCAGCCCAGGCCCCACTAGCGGGGGGCTTGCCTACGAGCAGTACTTC. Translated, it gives CASSPGPTSGGLAYEQYF.

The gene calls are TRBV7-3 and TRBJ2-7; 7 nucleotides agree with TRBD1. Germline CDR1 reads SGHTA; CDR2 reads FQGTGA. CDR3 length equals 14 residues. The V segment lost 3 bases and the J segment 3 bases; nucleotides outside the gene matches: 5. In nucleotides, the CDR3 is TGTGCCAGCAGCTTGACAGGACAGGTCTACGAGCAGTACTTC. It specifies CASSLTGQVYEQYF.

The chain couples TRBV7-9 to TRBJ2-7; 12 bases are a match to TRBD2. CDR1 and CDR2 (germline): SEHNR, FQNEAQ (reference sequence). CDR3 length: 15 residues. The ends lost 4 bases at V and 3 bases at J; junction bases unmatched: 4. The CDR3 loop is CASSSILAGGYEQYF. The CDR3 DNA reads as TGTGCCAGCAGCTCGATACTAGCGGGGGGCTACGAGCAGTACTTC. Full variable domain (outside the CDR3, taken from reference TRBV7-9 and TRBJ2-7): DTGVSQNPRHKITKRGQNVTFRCDPISEHNRLYWYRQTLGQGPEFLTYFQNEAQLEKSRLLSDRFSAERPKGSFSTLEIQRTEQGDSAMYLCASSSILAGGYEQYFGPGTRLTVT.

DNA of the CDR3: TGTGCCAGTAGCACGCGACTAGCGGGAGCGCTTGTGAGGGAGCAGTACTTC. It yields the protein CASSTRLAGALVREQYF. The chain employs TRBV19 and TRBJ2-7, with 12 bases matching TRBD2. This CDR3 spans 17 amino acids. The V gene's germline CDR1 is LNHDA and CDR2 SQIVND (reference sequence). Trimming removed 6 bases from V and 7 bases from J; junction bases left unmatched: 16.

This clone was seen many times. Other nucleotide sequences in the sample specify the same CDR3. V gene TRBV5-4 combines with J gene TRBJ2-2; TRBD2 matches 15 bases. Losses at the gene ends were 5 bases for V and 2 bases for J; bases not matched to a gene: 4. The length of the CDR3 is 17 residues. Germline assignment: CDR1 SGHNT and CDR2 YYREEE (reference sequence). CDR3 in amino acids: CASRQGLAGGNTGELFF. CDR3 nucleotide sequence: TGTGCCAGCAGACAGGGACTAGCGGGAGGAAACACCGGGGAGCTGTTTTTT.

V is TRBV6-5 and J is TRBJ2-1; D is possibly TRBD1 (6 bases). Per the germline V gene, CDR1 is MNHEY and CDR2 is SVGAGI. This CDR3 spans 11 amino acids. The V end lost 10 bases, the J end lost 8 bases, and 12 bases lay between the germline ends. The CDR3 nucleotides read TGTGCCACCCAGGGGCCCTATGAGCAGTTCTTC. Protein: CATQGPYEQFF.

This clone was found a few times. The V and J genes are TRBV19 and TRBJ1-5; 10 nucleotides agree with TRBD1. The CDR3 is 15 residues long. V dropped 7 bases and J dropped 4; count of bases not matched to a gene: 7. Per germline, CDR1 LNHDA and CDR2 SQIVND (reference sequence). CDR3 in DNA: TGTGCCAGTACTGCTGACAGGGGGCTAAATCAGCCCCAGCATTTT. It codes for CASTADRGLNQPQHF.

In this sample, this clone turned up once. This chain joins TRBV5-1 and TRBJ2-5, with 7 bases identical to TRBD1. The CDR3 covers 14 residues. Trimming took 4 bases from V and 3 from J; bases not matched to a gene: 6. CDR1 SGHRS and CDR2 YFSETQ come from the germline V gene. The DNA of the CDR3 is TGCGCCAGCAGCCCGGGACAGACAAAAGAGACCCAGTACTTC. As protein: CASSPGQTKETQYF.

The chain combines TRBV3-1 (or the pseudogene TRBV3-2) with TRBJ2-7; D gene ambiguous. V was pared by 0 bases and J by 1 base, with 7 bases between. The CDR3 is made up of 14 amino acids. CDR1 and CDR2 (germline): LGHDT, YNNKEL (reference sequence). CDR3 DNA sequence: TGTGCCAGCAGCCAAGATTCCGGGTCCTACGAGCAGTACTTC. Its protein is CASSQDSGSYEQYF.

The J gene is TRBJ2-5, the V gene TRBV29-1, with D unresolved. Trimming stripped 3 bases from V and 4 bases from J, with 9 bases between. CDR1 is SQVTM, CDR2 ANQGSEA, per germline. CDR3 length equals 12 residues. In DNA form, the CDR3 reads TGCAGCGTTGAGGCAGTCCGAGAGACCCAGTACTTC. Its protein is CSVEAVRETQYF.